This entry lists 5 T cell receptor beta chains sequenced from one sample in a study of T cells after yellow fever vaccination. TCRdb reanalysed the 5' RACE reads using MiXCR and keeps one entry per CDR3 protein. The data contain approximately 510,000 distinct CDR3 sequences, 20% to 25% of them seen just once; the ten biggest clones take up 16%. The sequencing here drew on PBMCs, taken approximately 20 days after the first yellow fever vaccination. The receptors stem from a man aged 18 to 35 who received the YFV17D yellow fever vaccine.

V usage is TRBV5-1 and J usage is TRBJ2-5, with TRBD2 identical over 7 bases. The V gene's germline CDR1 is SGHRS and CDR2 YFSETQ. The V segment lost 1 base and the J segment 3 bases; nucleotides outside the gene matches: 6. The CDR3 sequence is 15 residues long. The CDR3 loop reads CASSLSGVGKETQYF. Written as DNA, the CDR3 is TGCGCCAGCAGCTTGAGCGGGGTCGGGAAAGAGACCCAGTACTTC.

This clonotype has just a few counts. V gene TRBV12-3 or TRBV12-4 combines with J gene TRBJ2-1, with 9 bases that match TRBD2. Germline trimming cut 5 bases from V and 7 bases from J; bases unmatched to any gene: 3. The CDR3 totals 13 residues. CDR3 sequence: CASSPSGGNEQFF. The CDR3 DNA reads TGTGCCAGCAGTCCCAGCGGGGGGAATGAGCAGTTCTTC.

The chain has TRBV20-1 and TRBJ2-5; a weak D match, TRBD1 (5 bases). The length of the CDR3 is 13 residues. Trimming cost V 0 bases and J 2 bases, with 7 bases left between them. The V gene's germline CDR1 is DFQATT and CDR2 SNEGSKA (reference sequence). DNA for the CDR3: TGCAGTGCTAGAGATCGACAGCAAGAGACCCAGTACTTC. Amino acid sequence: CSARDRQQETQYF.

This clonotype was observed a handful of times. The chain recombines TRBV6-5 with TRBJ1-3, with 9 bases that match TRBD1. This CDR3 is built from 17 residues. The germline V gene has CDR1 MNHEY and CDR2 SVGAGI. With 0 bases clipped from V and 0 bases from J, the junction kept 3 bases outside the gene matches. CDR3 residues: CASSYSGTGSSGNTIYF. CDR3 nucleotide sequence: TGTGCCAGCAGTTACTCCGGGACAGGGAGCTCTGGAAACACCATATATTTT.

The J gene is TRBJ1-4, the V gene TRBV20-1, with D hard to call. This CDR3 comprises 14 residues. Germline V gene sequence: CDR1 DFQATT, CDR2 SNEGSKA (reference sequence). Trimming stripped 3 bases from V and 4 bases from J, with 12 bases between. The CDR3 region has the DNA TGCAGTGCTAGCGTCCCAGATTATAATGAAAAACTGTTTTTT. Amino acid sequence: CSASVPDYNEKLFF.